The source of this T cell receptor (beta chain) is a study of blood T cell repertoires in COVID-19. The J segment lost 3 bases and the V segment lost 8 bases, leaving 7 bases of the junction unmatched. The CDR3 is 14 amino acids. CDR1 and CDR2 (germline): LNHDA, SQIVND (reference sequence). Sequencing used immunoSEQ multiplex PCR; TCRdb keeps in-frame clones, though not all of them. The sample includes approximately 200,000 clones, 80% to 90% of them seen just once. Specimen: PBMCs or T cells enriched from blood (not recorded which). The sequence came from a woman under 40 who had been exposed to COVID-19. The chain recombines TRBV19 with TRBJ1-5; 7 positions agree with TRBD1. The CDR3 here is CASSTGSFNQPQHF. CDR3 DNA: TGTGCCAGTTCGACAGGGTCTTTCAATCAGCCCCAGCATTTT.